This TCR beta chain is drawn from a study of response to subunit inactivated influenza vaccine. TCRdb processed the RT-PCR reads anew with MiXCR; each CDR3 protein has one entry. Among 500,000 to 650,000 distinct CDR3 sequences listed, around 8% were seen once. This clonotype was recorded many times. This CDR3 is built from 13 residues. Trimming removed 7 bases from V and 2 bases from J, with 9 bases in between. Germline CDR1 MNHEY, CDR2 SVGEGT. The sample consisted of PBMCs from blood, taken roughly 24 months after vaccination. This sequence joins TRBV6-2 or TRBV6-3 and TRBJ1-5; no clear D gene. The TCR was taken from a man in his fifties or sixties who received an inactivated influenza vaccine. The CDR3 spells CASTDGGNQPQHF. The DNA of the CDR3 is TGTGCCAGCACCGACGGGGGCAATCAGCCCCAGCATTTT.